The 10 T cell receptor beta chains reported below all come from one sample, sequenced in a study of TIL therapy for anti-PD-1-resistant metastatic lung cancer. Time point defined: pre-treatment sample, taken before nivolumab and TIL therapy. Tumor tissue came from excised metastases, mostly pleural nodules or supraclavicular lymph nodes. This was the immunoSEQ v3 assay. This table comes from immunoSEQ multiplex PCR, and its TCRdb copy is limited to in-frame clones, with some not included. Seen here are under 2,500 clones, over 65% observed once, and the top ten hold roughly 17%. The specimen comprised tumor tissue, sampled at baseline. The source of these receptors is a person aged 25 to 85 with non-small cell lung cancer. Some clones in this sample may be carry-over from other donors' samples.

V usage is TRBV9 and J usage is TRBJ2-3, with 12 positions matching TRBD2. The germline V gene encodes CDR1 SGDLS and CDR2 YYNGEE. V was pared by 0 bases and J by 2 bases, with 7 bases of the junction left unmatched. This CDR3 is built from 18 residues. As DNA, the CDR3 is TGTGCCAGCAGCGTAGCCGAAGGACTAGCGGGACCCACAGATACGCAGTATTTT. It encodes CASSVAEGLAGPTDTQYF.

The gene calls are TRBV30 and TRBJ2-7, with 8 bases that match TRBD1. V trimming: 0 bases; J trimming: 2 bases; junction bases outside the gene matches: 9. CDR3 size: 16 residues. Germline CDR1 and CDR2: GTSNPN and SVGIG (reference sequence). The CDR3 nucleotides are TGTGCCTGGAGTGTACCCCACAGGGGGTTCCCCTACGAGCAGTACTTC. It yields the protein CAWSVPHRGFPYEQYF. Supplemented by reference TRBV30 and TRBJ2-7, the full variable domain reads SQTIHQWPATLVQPVGSPLSLECTVEGTSNPNLYWYRQAAGRGLQLLFYSVGIGQISSEVPQNLSASRPQDRQFILSSKKLLLSDSGFYLCAWSVPHRGFPYEQYFGPGTRLTVT.

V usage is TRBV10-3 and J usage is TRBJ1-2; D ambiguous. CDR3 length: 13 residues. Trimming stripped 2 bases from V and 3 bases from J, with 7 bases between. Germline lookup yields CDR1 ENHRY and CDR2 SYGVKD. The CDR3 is CAISERQDYGYTF. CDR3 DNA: TGTGCCATCAGTGAGAGGCAGGACTATGGCTACACCTTC.

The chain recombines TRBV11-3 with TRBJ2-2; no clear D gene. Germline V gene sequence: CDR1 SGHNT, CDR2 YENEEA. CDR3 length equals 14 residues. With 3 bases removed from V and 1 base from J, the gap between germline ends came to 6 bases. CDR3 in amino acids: CASSLRGNTGELFF. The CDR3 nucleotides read TGTGCCAGCAGCTTGCGCGGGAACACCGGGGAGCTGTTTTTT.

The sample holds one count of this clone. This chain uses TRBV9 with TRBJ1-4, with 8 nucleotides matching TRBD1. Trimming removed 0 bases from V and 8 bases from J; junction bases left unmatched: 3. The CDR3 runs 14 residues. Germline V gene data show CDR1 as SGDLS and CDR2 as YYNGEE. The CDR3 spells CASSVGAGGEKLFF. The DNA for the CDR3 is TGTGCCAGCAGCGTAGGAGCAGGGGGCGAAAAACTGTTTTTT.

The CDR3 DNA reads as TGTGCCAGCGGTACTGGGAGCTCTGGAAACACCATATATTTT. Protein product: CASGTGSSGNTIYF. The chain recombines TRBV19 with TRBJ1-3; D not certain. This CDR3 has 14 residues. V lost 9 bases, J lost 0 bases, and 12 bases lay in between. The germline V gene encodes CDR1 LNHDA and CDR2 SQIVND (reference sequence).

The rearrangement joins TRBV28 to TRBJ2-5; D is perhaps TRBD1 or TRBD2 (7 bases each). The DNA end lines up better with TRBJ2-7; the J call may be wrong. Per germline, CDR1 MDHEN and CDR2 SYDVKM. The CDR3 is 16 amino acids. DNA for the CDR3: TGTGCCAGCAGTTTGGTCCCACAGGGGAGGGACTACGAGCAGTACTTC. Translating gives CASSLVPQGRDYEQYF.

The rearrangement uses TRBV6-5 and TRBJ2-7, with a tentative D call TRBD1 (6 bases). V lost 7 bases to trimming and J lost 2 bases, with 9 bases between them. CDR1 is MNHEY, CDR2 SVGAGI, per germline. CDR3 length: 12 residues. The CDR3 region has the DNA TGTGCCAGCAAGGGACAAACCTACGAGCAGTACTTC. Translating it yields CASKGQTYEQYF.

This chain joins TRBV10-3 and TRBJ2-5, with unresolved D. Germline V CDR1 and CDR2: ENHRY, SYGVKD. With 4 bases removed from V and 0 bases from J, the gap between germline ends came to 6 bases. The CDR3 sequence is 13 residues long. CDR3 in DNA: TGTGCCATCAGTGGGCAGAACCAAGAGACCCAGTACTTC. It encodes CAISGQNQETQYF.

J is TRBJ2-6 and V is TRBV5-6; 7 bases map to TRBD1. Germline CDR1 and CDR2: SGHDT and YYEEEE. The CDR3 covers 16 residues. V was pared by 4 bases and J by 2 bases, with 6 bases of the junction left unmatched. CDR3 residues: CASSIDRVAGANVLTF. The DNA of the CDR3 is TGTGCCAGCAGCATCGACAGGGTAGCTGGGGCCAACGTCCTGACTTTC.